These 29 T cell receptor beta chains share one sample of origin, sequenced in a study of T-cell memory formation after mild COVID-19. TCRdb used MiXCR to reprocess the 5' RACE reads, holding one entry per CDR3 protein. The sample lists 190,000 or so distinct CDR3 sequences; over 20% were seen once. Sequenced input: PBMCs or a T cell subset sorted from them (not recorded which). These TCRs come from an adult woman who had mild COVID-19 (a few samples of this study predate the infection). Cell type and time point are not known.

The genes are TRBV7-6 and TRBJ2-7, with a possible D match to TRBD1 (6 bases). The CDR3 has 15 amino acids. Germline V lookup: CDR1 SGHVS, CDR2 FNYEAQ. V was clipped by 1 base and J by 2 bases, with 12 bases between them. The CDR3: CASSLVEGETYEQYF. The DNA of the CDR3 is TGTGCCAGCAGCTTAGTTGAGGGGGAAACCTACGAGCAGTACTTC.

The chain combines TRBV11-3 with TRBJ2-1; D is possibly TRBD2 (6 bases). Trimming pared 5 bases from V and 8 bases from J, leaving 13 bases between. From germline, CDR1 is SGHNT and CDR2 YENEEA. The CDR3 is made up of 13 amino acids. The chain's CDR3 is CASSLTSPHEQFF. For the CDR3, the DNA is TGTGCCAGCAGCCTTACTAGCCCCCATGAGCAGTTCTTC.

A few counts support this clonotype. The gene calls are TRBV24-1 and TRBJ1-1; TRBD1 matches 7 bases. CDR1 and CDR2 from the germline V gene are KGHDR and SFDVKD. V lost 5 bases and J lost 7; bases outside the gene matches: 6. The CDR3 has 13 amino acids. The CDR3 protein is CATSGRGSGEAFF. The CDR3, as DNA: TGTGCCACCAGTGGCAGGGGGAGTGGTGAAGCTTTCTTT.

This chain links TRBV2 with TRBJ2-1; 7 nucleotides match TRBD1. V lost 5 bases, J lost 13 bases, and 14 bases stayed unmatched. This CDR3 has 14 residues. From germline, CDR1 is SNHLY and CDR2 FYNNEI. CDR3 bases: TGTGCCAGCAGTTCCGGGACAGACTTTCAAAAACAGTTCTTC. It is translated as CASSSGTDFQKQFF.

For the CDR3, the DNA is TGCGCCAGCAGCCAACTTATTATACAGGGCCTAGCTAACTATGGCTACACCTTC. Translated, it gives CASSQLIIQGLANYGYTF. The chain couples TRBV4-1 to TRBJ1-2; tentative D call: TRBD1 (6 bases). Germline assignment: CDR1 MGHRA and CDR2 YSYEKL. This CDR3 is built from 18 residues. The V end lost 2 bases, the J end lost 0 bases, and 19 bases lay between the germline ends.

This chain uses TRBV6-2 or TRBV6-3 with TRBJ1-1; D is possibly TRBD1 (5 bases). Germline assignment: CDR1 MNHEY and CDR2 SVGEGT. Trimming left V 3 bases short and J 1 base short, with 12 bases between. The CDR3 has 15 amino acids. The CDR3 reads CASSYPGPTNTEAFF. The CDR3 DNA is TGTGCCAGCAGTTATCCGGGACCCACGAACACTGAAGCTTTCTTT.

This sequence joins TRBV7-6 and TRBJ2-1; 14 nucleotides align to TRBD2. In germline, CDR1 is SGHVS, CDR2 FNYEAQ. Trimming took 0 bases from V and 1 from J; bases not matched to a gene: 17. The CDR3 has 23 amino acids. The DNA for the CDR3 is TGTGCCAGCAGCTTAGCGCTGTTTTTGGCCGGGACTAGCGGGAGTTTGTCCTACAATGAGCAGTTCTTC. It specifies CASSLALFLAGTSGSLSYNEQFF.

The rearrangement links TRBV4-3 to TRBJ1-3, with D possibly matching TRBD1 (5 bases). The V gene lost 3 bases and the J gene lost 0 bases, with 21 bases spanning the gap. The V gene's germline CDR1 is LGHNA and CDR2 YSLEER. CDR3 length: 19 amino acids. The CDR3: CASSHRWGGSRLSGNTIYF. In DNA, the CDR3 is TGCGCCAGCAGCCATCGATGGGGGGGAAGTAGACTCTCTGGAAACACCATATATTTT.

This clonotype has a handful of counts. The chain combines TRBV4-3 with TRBJ2-2, with 9 bases aligning to TRBD2. This CDR3 has 17 amino acids. The germline gives CDR1 LGHNA, CDR2 YSLEER. Trimming took 0 bases from V and 4 from J; bases not matched to a gene: 6. CDR3: CASSQDSLAGITGELFF. The CDR3 bases are TGCGCCAGCAGCCAAGATTCGCTAGCGGGAATCACCGGGGAGCTGTTTTTT.

Ten or more counts support this clonotype. J is TRBJ2-5 and V is TRBV4-3; a weak D match, TRBD1 (5 bases). This CDR3 has 12 amino acids. Germline assignment: CDR1 LGHNA and CDR2 YSLEER. The V gene lost 11 bases and the J gene lost 3 bases, with 13 bases spanning the gap. This CDR3 is CARPRGKETQYF. The CDR3 coding sequence is TGCGCCCGCCCAAGGGGTAAAGAGACCCAGTACTTC.

This chain links TRBV28 with TRBJ2-7, with 7 bases that match TRBD1. CDR3 length: 16 residues. Germline CDR1 reads MDHEN; CDR2 reads SYDVKM. V shed 5 bases and J 4 bases; nucleotides not matched to a gene: 14. This CDR3 reads CASSGPNPGTDYEQYF. The CDR3 DNA sequence: TGTGCCAGCAGTGGTCCTAACCCCGGGACAGATTACGAGCAGTACTTC.

There are a few counts of this clonotype. V and J are TRBV27 and TRBJ2-1, with a possible D match to TRBD2 (7 bases). The V gene's germline CDR1 is MNHEY and CDR2 SMNVEV (reference sequence). This CDR3 region has 14 residues. Trimming shortened V by 6 bases and J by 7 bases, and 16 bases separated the two germline ends. In DNA, the CDR3 is TGTGCCAGCAGGATGGGGGGGGCTTGGAATGAGCAGTTCTTC. It is translated as CASRMGGAWNEQFF.

The chain has TRBV2 and TRBJ1-2; 8 positions match TRBD1. The ends lost 3 bases at V and 8 bases at J; junction bases unmatched: 8. CDR1 and CDR2 (germline): SNHLY, FYNNEI. The CDR3 covers 14 residues. The CDR3 DNA follows: TGTGCCAGCAGTGATTCCGACAGGGGTTTCGGCTACACCTTC. Amino acid sequence: CASSDSDRGFGYTF.

This clonotype was seen only a few times. The rearrangement links TRBV5-6 to TRBJ2-3, with D possibly matching TRBD1 (6 bases). CDR3 size: 15 residues. Germline V gene lookup returns CDR1 SGHDT and CDR2 YYEEEE. V lost 4 bases, J lost 2 bases, and 14 bases lay in between. The CDR3 bases are TGTGCCAGCAGCGTGGGGGCAGGGGACACAGATACGCAGTATTTT. Protein product: CASSVGAGDTDTQYF. Full variable domain (outside the CDR3, taken from reference TRBV5-6 and TRBJ2-3): DAGVTQSPTHLIKTRGQQVTLRCSPKSGHDTVSWYQQALGQGPQFIFQYYEEEERQRGNFPDRFSGHQFPNYSSELNVNALLLGDSALYLCASSVGAGDTDTQYFGPGTRLTVL.

This clonotype was recorded a few times. The V and J genes are TRBV27 and TRBJ2-7; D gene unclear. The CDR3 length is 15 residues. CDR1 MNHEY and CDR2 SMNVEV come from the germline V gene (reference sequence). With 6 bases removed from V and 3 bases from J, the gap between germline ends came to 18 bases. CDR3 protein: CASRHTALLYYEQYF. The CDR3 region has the DNA TGTGCCAGCAGGCATACAGCTCTCTTATACTACGAGCAGTACTTC.

This clonotype has just a few counts. This chain links TRBV7-9 with TRBJ2-7; 10 nucleotides match TRBD2. Germline CDR1 and CDR2: SEHNR and FQNEAQ (reference sequence). The CDR3 consists of 15 residues. The V segment lost 5 bases and the J segment 5 bases; nucleotides outside the gene matches: 9. CDR3 in amino acids: CASSPTAGGPNEQYF. CDR3 nucleotides: TGTGCCAGCAGCCCTACAGCGGGAGGGCCCAACGAGCAGTACTTC.

The V and J genes are TRBV19 and TRBJ1-1; the match to TRBD1 covers 7 bases. Germline CDR1 LNHDA, CDR2 SQIVND (reference sequence). The CDR3 extends over 15 amino acids. The V gene end was trimmed by 3 bases and the J gene end by 7 bases; junction bases not matched to a gene: 11. CDR3 protein: CASSIRRDRGHEAFF. The CDR3 DNA follows: TGTGCCAGTAGTATCCGTAGGGACAGAGGCCATGAAGCTTTCTTT.

This clonotype was observed a few times. This chain connects TRBV12-3 or TRBV12-4 to TRBJ2-1; 8 bases align to TRBD1. The trim removed 4 bases at V and 8 bases at J, leaving 13 bases unmatched. The CDR3 runs to 16 residues. The CDR3 nucleotides read TGTGCCAGCAGTTCCCGGACAGGGTCAGGGTCCGATGAGCAGTTCTTC. Residues: CASSSRTGSGSDEQFF.

The sample holds a few counts of this clonotype. This chain links TRBV20-1 with TRBJ1-1; D gene uncertain. Germline CDR1 reads DFQATT; CDR2 reads SNEGSKA (reference sequence). The CDR3 has 11 amino acids. Between the trimmed V and J ends, which lost 7 bases and 1 base, there was a span of 7 bases. In nucleotides, the CDR3 is TGCAGTGAGGCAGAGAACACTGAAGCTTTCTTT. Translated: CSEAENTEAFF.

CDR3 sequence (DNA): TGTGCCAGCAGCCCGGGGGTCATTTACGAGCAGTACTTC. Encoded protein: CASSPGVIYEQYF. This sequence joins TRBV7-6 and TRBJ2-7; a possible D gene is TRBD2 (6 bases). Per germline, CDR1 SGHVS and CDR2 FNYEAQ. CDR3 length: 13 residues. V lost 5 bases to trimming and J lost 4 bases, with 12 bases between them.

The chain recombines TRBV24-1 with TRBJ2-3, with 8 bases that match TRBD1. Germline V lookup: CDR1 KGHDR, CDR2 SFDVKD. J gave up 0 bases and V 9 bases, and 13 bases lay outside the gene matches. CDR3 length: 17 residues. The CDR3 reads CATGSPGGEFSTDTQYF. Here the CDR3 DNA reads TGTGCCACCGGTTCCCCAGGGGGCGAATTCAGCACAGATACGCAGTATTTT.

This clonotype occurred a few times. The chain joins TRBV7-2 to TRBJ2-7, with TRBD1 matching 8 bases. Per germline, CDR1 SGHTA and CDR2 FQGNSA. The trim removed 5 bases at V and 3 bases at J, leaving 21 bases unmatched. The CDR3 length is 19 residues. The CDR3 DNA reads TGTGCCAGCAGCCGGTTTTTTTTAGGGACAGGACGAAGCTACTACGAGCAGTACTTC. It codes for CASSRFFLGTGRSYYEQYF.

The chain recombines TRBV7-8 with TRBJ1-2, with 9 bases lining up with TRBD1. With V trimmed by 4 bases and J by 4 bases, 10 bases remained unmatched. Germline-derived CDR1 and CDR2 are SGHVS and FQNEAQ. This CDR3 contains 16 residues. The CDR3 sequence: CASSSRQGGLLYGYTF. The CDR3 DNA is TGTGCCAGCAGCTCCCGACAGGGGGGTTTACTCTATGGCTACACCTTC.

The genes are TRBV9 and TRBJ1-6; no firm D call. Germline lookup yields CDR1 SGDLS and CDR2 YYNGEE. With 3 bases removed from V and 10 bases from J, the gap between germline ends came to 8 bases. This CDR3 contains 12 residues. CDR3 loop: CASSGGGSPLHF. DNA for the CDR3: TGTGCCAGCAGCGGAGGTGGCTCACCCCTCCACTTT.

This chain uses TRBV6-8 with TRBJ1-2; unclear D gene. The CDR3 consists of 15 residues. Per germline, CDR1 MNHGY and CDR2 SAAAGT. V was shortened by 4 bases and J by 8 bases, with 20 bases between the two germline ends. CDR3 residues: CASSSPPDPQRGYTF. The CDR3 nucleotides are TGTGCCAGCAGTTCTCCACCGGATCCTCAAAGAGGCTACACCTTC.

This clonotype was detected only a few times. The J gene is TRBJ1-1, the V gene TRBV12-5, with D uncertain. Germline V gene sequence: CDR1 LGHNT, CDR2 FRNRAP. The CDR3 contains 10 residues. V was trimmed by 3 bases and J by 5 bases, leaving 1 base between them. The CDR3 DNA follows: TGTGCTAGTGGTTTTACTGAAGCTTTCTTT. Translation: CASGFTEAFF. Drawing the rest from reference TRBV12-5 and TRBJ1-1, the complete variable domain is DARVTQTPRHKVTEMGQEVTMRCQPILGHNTVFWYRQTMMQGLELLAYFRNRAPLDDSGMPKDRFSAEMPDATLATLKIQPSEPRDSAVYFCASGFTEAFFGQGTRLTVV.

This clonotype turned up a few times. This chain connects TRBV7-9 to TRBJ2-2, with no clear D. Per germline, CDR1 SEHNR and CDR2 FQNEAQ (reference sequence). V shed 4 bases and J shed 1 base, with 7 bases lying between them. The CDR3 covers 14 residues. The CDR3 region is CASSYRLNTGELFF. For the CDR3, the DNA is TGTGCCAGCAGCTACCGACTGAACACCGGGGAGCTGTTTTTT. Full variable domain (remainder filled in from reference TRBV7-9 and TRBJ2-2): DTGVSQNPRHKITKRGQNVTFRCDPISEHNRLYWYRQTLGQGPEFLTYFQNEAQLEKSRLLSDRFSAERPKGSFSTLEIQRTEQGDSAMYLCASSYRLNTGELFFGEGSRLTVL.

The chain links TRBV2 to TRBJ1-6; perhaps TRBD1 as D (6 bases). CDR1 is SNHLY and CDR2 is FYNNEI in the germline V gene. V lost 5 bases to trimming and J lost 3 bases, with 14 bases between them. The CDR3 totals 16 residues. CDR3 DNA: TGTGCCAGCAGTTCCGGGACACCCAGCTATAATTCACCCCTCCACTTT. This sequence encodes CASSSGTPSYNSPLHF.

This clonotype was detected a few times. The genes are TRBV30 and TRBJ1-1; no clear D. Trimming took 2 bases from V and 0 from J, leaving 10 bases between them. CDR3 length: 14 amino acids. CDR1 is GTSNPN, CDR2 SVGIG, per germline (reference sequence). The CDR3 loop is CAWSRTEMNTEAFF. CDR3 bases: TGTGCCTGGAGTAGAACAGAAATGAACACTGAAGCTTTCTTT.